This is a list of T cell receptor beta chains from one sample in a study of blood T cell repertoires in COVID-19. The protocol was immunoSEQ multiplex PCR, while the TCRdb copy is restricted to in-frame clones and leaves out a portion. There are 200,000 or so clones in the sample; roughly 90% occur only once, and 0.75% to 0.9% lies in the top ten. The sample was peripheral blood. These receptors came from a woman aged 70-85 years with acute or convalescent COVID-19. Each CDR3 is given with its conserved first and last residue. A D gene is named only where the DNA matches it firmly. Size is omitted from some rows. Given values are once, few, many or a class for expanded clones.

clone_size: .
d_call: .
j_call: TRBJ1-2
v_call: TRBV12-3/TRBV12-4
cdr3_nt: TGTGCCAGCAGCAGGGGAGGGGGGATAGGCTACACCTTC
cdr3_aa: CASSRGGGIGYTF

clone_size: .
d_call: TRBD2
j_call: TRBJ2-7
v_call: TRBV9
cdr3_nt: TGTGCCAGCAGCGTAGGTTCGGCTAGCGGGGAGCAGTACTTC
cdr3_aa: CASSVGSASGEQYF

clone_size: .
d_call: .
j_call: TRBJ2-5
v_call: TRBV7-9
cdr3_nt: TGTGCCAGCAGCTCAACTAGCTACCAGACCCAGTACTTC
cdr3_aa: CASSSTSYQTQYF

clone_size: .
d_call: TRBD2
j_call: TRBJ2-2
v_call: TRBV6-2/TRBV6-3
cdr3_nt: TGTGCCAGCAGTGGGACTAGCGGGGCTGTGAACACCGGGGAGCTGTTTTTT
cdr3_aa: CASSGTSGAVNTGELFF

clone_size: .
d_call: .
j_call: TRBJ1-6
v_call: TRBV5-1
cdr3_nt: TGCGCCAGCAGCCTATTGCTCAGCGATTCACCCCTCCACTTT
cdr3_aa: CASSLLLSDSPLHF

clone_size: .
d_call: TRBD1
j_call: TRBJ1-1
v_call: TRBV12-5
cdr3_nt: TGTGCTAGTGGTTTGGCCCGGACAGGGCGGAACACTGAAGCTTTCTTT
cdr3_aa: CASGLARTGRNTEAFF

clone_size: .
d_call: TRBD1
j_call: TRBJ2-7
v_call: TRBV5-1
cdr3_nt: TGCGCCAGCAGCTTGGAGGGGACAGGGACGTTTTCCTACGAGCAGTACTTC
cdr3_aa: CASSLEGTGTFSYEQYF

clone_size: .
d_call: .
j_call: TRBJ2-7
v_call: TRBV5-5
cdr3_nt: TGTGCCAGCAGCGACACGATGATCTTGGCTGAGAGACGTCAGTACTTC
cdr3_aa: CASSDTMILAERRQYF

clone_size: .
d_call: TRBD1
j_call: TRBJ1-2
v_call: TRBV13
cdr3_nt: TGTGCCAGCAGCTTGGAACAGGGGGCCTATGGCTACACCTTC
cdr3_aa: CASSLEQGAYGYTF

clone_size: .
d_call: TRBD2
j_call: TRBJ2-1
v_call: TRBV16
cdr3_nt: TGTGCCAGCAGCCAACGGGTAGCGGGAGGCTACAATGAGCAGTTCTTC
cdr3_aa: CASSQRVAGGYNEQFF

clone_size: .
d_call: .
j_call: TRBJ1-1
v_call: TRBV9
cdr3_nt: TGTGCCAGCAGCGTGGAGGCAGGGGCCACTGAAGCTTTCTTT
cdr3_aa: CASSVEAGATEAFF

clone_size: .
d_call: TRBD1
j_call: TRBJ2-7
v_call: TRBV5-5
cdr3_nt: TGTGCCAGCAGTTTTACCGGGACAGGGGGCTTGTACGAGCAGTACTTC
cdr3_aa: CASSFTGTGGLYEQYF

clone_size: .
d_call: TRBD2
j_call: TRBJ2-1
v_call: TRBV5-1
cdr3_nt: TGCGCCAGCAGCTTGGGCCTAGCGGGAGAAGGCTACAATGAGCAGTTCTTC
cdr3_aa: CASSLGLAGEGYNEQFF

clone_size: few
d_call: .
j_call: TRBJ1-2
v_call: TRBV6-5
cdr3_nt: TGTGCCAGCAGTTCCTCGGGGAGGGGGGCCTATGGCTACACCTTC
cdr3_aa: CASSSSGRGAYGYTF

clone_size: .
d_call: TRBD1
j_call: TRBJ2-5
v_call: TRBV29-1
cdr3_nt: TGCAGCGTTGAGGGACAGGGGTACCAAGAGACCCAGTACTTC
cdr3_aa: CSVEGQGYQETQYF

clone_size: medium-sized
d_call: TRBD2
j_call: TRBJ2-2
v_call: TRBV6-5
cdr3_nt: TGTGCCAGCAAACCGGGAGGGCAGGCCGGGGAGCTGTTTTTT
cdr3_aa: CASKPGGQAGELFF

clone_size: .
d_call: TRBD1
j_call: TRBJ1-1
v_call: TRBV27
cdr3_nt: TGTGCCAGCAGCCACGGACAGGGGAAGGGAATCACTGAAGCTTTCTTT
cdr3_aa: CASSHGQGKGITEAFF

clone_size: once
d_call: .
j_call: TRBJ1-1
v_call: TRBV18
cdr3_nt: TGTGCCAGCTCACTGAACCGGGACTTATTAAACACTGAAGCTTTCTTT
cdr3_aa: CASSLNRDLLNTEAFF

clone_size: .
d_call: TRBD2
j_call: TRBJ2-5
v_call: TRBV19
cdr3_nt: TGTGCCAGTAGTCATTTAGCGGGGGGGCAAGAGACCCAGTACTTC
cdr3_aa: CASSHLAGGQETQYF

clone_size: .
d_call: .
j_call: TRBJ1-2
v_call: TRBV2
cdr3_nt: TGTGCCAGCACGGACAGATCTAACTATGGCTACACCTTC
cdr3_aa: CASTDRSNYGYTF

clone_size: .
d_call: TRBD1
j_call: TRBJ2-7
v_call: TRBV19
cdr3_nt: TGTGCCAGTAGCACATCGAAGGGGGCAGGGTACGAGCAGTACTTC
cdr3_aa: CASSTSKGAGYEQYF